These 32 T cell receptor beta chains were all obtained from the same sample, sequenced in a study of circulating and synovial CD4+ cells in juvenile arthritis. Assay used: immunoSEQ multiplex PCR; TCRdb lists only in-frame clones, some missing. The table has 35,000 or so clones, roughly 96% seen once. The specimen was CD4+ T cells from blood. Receptors originate from a human donor with juvenile idiopathic arthritis.

V usage is TRBV2 and J usage is TRBJ2-3, with D uncertain. The CDR3 runs to 11 residues. CDR1 SNHLY and CDR2 FYNNEI come from the germline V gene. Trimming shortened V by 8 bases and J by 6 bases, and 9 bases separated the two germline ends. CDR3 in amino acids: CASEIEDTQYF. CDR3 nucleotides: TGTGCCAGCGAGATAGAGGATACGCAGTATTTT. Full variable domain (missing parts from reference TRBV2 and TRBJ2-3): EPEVTQTPSHQVTQMGQEVILRCVPISNHLYFYWYRQILGQKVEFLVSFYNNEISEKSEIFDDQFSVERPDGSNFTLKIRSTKLEDSAMYFCASEIEDTQYFGPGTRLTVL.

This sequence joins TRBV7-2 and TRBJ2-7; possible D gene TRBD2, 5 bases. This CDR3 region has 14 residues. V was trimmed by 2 bases and J by 0 bases, leaving 8 bases between them. Germline V lookup: CDR1 SGHTA, CDR2 FQGNSA. As DNA, the CDR3 is TGTGCCAGCAGCTTAAAAGGACTCTCCTACGAGCAGTACTTC. Translating gives CASSLKGLSYEQYF.

The V call is TRBV18, the J call TRBJ2-7; a possible D gene is TRBD1 (5 bases). Germline CDR1 and CDR2: KGHSH and LQKENI. Trimming cost V 3 bases and J 5 bases, with 14 bases left between them. The CDR3 runs 14 residues. The chain's CDR3 is CASSPRTGLDEQYF. CDR3 DNA: TGTGCCAGCTCACCCCGAACAGGCTTGGACGAGCAGTACTTC.

V is TRBV7-9 and J is TRBJ2-7; D call uncertain. Between the trimmed V and J ends, which lost 2 bases and 4 bases, there was a span of 12 bases. This CDR3 is built from 14 residues. The germline V gene encodes CDR1 SEHNR and CDR2 FQNEAQ (reference sequence). DNA for the CDR3: TGTGCCAGCAGCTTAATAACAGACCCTTACGAGCAGTACTTC. Its protein product is CASSLITDPYEQYF.

V and J are TRBV5-4 and TRBJ2-1; 8 positions match TRBD2. Per the germline V gene, CDR1 is SGHNT and CDR2 is YYREEE (reference sequence). CDR3 length equals 16 residues. V trimming: 4 bases; J trimming: 0 bases; junction bases outside the gene matches: 6. The CDR3 DNA reads TGTGCCAGCAGCCCCGGGGGGGGCCTCTCCTACAATGAGCAGTTCTTC. It is translated as CASSPGGGLSYNEQFF.

The chain couples TRBV5-1 to TRBJ1-4; D gene ambiguous. Germline CDR1 SGHRS, CDR2 YFSETQ. Deletions cut 0 bases from V and 0 bases from J, with 3 bases between. The CDR3 runs 14 residues. The CDR3 coding sequence is TGCGCCAGCAGCTTGGACACAACTAATGAAAAACTGTTTTTT. Encoded protein: CASSLDTTNEKLFF.

This rearrangement joins TRBV9 to TRBJ1-1, with 7 positions matching TRBD1. CDR1 SGDLS and CDR2 YYNGEE come from the germline V gene. J lost 4 bases, V lost 4 bases, and 7 bases had no gene match. CDR3 length equals 14 residues. Written as DNA, the CDR3 is TGTGCCAGCAGCTCGACCAGGGGGTCCACTGAAGCTTTCTTT. The encoded protein is CASSSTRGSTEAFF.

The V gene is TRBV28, the J gene TRBJ1-2, with D tentatively TRBD1 (6 bases). Germline values: CDR1 MDHEN, CDR2 SYDVKM. CDR3 size: 14 residues. The V gene lost 5 bases and the J gene lost 4 bases, with 14 bases spanning the gap. The CDR3 bases are TGTGCCAGCAGTCCCCACGGGGGGCCCTATGGCTACACCTTC. It specifies CASSPHGGPYGYTF.

V and J are TRBV9 and TRBJ2-5; tentative D call: TRBD2 (6 bases). The DNA end is a closer match to TRBJ2-7, so the J assignment may be wrong. The CDR3 length is 15 residues. Germline V CDR1 and CDR2: SGDLS, YYNGEE. In DNA form, the CDR3 reads TGTGCCAGCAGCGTAGCCGCGGGACTGAGCTACGAGCAGTACTTC. This sequence encodes CASSVAAGLSYEQYF.

The chain uses TRBV7-6 and TRBJ2-1; D is ambiguous. With 2 bases removed from V and 9 bases from J, the gap between germline ends came to 11 bases. This CDR3 region has 13 residues. The germline CDR1 and CDR2 sequences are SGHVS and FNYEAQ. CDR3: CASSLYELTEQFF. The CDR3, as DNA: TGTGCCAGCAGCTTATATGAACTAACTGAGCAGTTCTTC. The complete variable domain, with remaining parts taken from reference TRBV7-6 and TRBJ2-1, reads GAGVSQSPRYKVTKRGQDVALRCDPISGHVSLYWYRQALGQGPEFLTYFNYEAQQDKSGLPNDRFSAERPEGSISTLTIQRTEQRDSAMYRCASSLYELTEQFFGPGTRLTVL.

Here the CDR3 reads CASSLTAGELFF. CDR3 in DNA: TGTGCCAGCAGTTTAACAGCCGGGGAGCTGTTTTTT. This chain uses TRBV6-6 with TRBJ2-2, with unresolved D. V was shortened by 4 bases and J by 6 bases, with 6 bases between the two germline ends. The CDR3 is 12 amino acids. Germline CDR1 is MNHNY and CDR2 is SVGAGI (reference sequence).

This clone was seen a single time. The chain couples TRBV19 to TRBJ2-3, with 15 positions matching TRBD2. Germline loops: CDR1 LNHDA, CDR2 SQIVND (reference sequence). This CDR3 is 17 amino acids long. Trimming cost V 6 bases and J 2 bases; bases outside gene matches: 6. CDR3 loop: CASSPGTSGRHTDTQYF. The CDR3 DNA reads TGTGCCAGTAGCCCCGGGACTAGCGGGAGGCACACAGATACGCAGTATTTT.

The table lists this clone with a count of one. The chain combines TRBV11-2 with TRBJ2-7; D may be TRBD1 (6 bases). There are 17 residues in the CDR3. The V end was cut by 5 bases, the J end by 0 bases, with 20 bases between. The germline V gene encodes CDR1 SGHAT and CDR2 FQNNGV. The CDR3 nucleotides read TGTGCCAGCAGCCTACAATCCGGGACACTGACCTCCTACGAGCAGTACTTC. Protein product: CASSLQSGTLTSYEQYF.

The chain is built from TRBV2 and TRBJ2-3; 8 bases map to TRBD2. Germline-derived CDR1 and CDR2 are SNHLY and FYNNEI. Trimming removed 6 bases from V and 2 bases from J; junction bases left unmatched: 7. CDR3 length: 15 residues. CDR3 nucleotides: TGTGCCAGCAGACCCGGGGGGGCGATCACAGATACGCAGTATTTT. Amino acids: CASRPGGAITDTQYF.

The chain is built from TRBV19 and TRBJ1-2, with TRBD1 matching over 7 bases. Germline-derived CDR1 and CDR2 are LNHDA and SQIVND (reference sequence). The CDR3 spans 18 residues. The V segment lost 5 bases and the J segment 6 bases; nucleotides outside the gene matches: 21. This CDR3 is CASSFRQGVTSRWHGYTF. In DNA, the CDR3 is TGTGCCAGTAGTTTTAGGCAGGGGGTGACTTCAAGGTGGCATGGCTACACCTTC.

The J gene is TRBJ1-5, the V gene TRBV19, with D perhaps TRBD1 (5 bases). Germline loops: CDR1 LNHDA, CDR2 SQIVND (reference sequence). V was shortened by 3 bases and J by 0 bases, with 18 bases between the two germline ends. This CDR3 contains 18 residues. CDR3 coding DNA: TGTGCCAGTAGTATGTGGCAGGGAAAGGGTTATAGCAATCAGCCCCAGCATTTT. Translation: CASSMWQGKGYSNQPQHF.

The chain carries TRBV6-5 and TRBJ1-1, with TRBD1 as a possible D gene (6 bases). Trimming pared 6 bases from V and 4 bases from J, leaving 12 bases between. Germline CDR1 MNHEY, CDR2 SVGAGI. CDR3 length equals 13 residues. CDR3 DNA sequence: TGTGCCAGCAGCCTGACAGGCGGCACTGAAGCTTTCTTT. Translated, it gives CASSLTGGTEAFF.

J is TRBJ2-1 and V is TRBV25-1; the D gene is possibly TRBD2 (5 bases). The CDR3 spans 13 residues. V was clipped by 4 bases and J by 9 bases, with 13 bases between them. Germline-derived CDR1 and CDR2 are MGHDK and SYGVNS. The CDR3 DNA reads TGTGCCAGCAGTGGGCCCGGGAAGGCTGAGCAGTTCTTC. Amino acid sequence: CASSGPGKAEQFF.

For this clone: Other DNA sequences of this sample code for an identical CDR3. The rearrangement uses TRBV28 and TRBJ1-2, with 7 bases aligning to TRBD1. Germline CDR1 is MDHEN and CDR2 is SYDVKM. The CDR3 totals 13 residues. J lost 4 bases, V lost 3 bases, and 2 bases had no gene match. The CDR3 nucleotides are TGTGCCAGCAGTTTCAGGGACAGCTATGGCTACACCTTC. This gives the protein CASSFRDSYGYTF.

The CDR3 sequence is CASRKDRGQFRSYEQYF. The CDR3 DNA reads as TGTGCCAGCAGGAAGGACAGGGGCCAGTTTCGCTCCTACGAGCAGTACTTC. The gene calls are TRBV28 and TRBJ2-7; 9 nucleotides agree with TRBD1. This CDR3 comprises 17 residues. V was pared by 6 bases and J by 0 bases, with 12 bases of the junction left unmatched. CDR1 is MDHEN and CDR2 is SYDVKM in the germline V gene. Using reference TRBV28 and TRBJ2-7 for the parts outside the CDR3, the full variable domain is DVKVTQSSRYLVKRTGEKVFLECVQDMDHENMFWYRQDPGLGLRLIYFSYDVKMKEKGDIPEGYSVSREKKERFSLILESASTNQTSMYLCASRKDRGQFRSYEQYFGPGTRLTVT.

This chain uses TRBV18 with TRBJ2-1; unclear D gene. V was trimmed by 5 bases and J by 6 bases, leaving 17 bases between them. Germline loops: CDR1 KGHSH, CDR2 LQKENI. This CDR3 spans 15 amino acids. The CDR3 nucleotides read TGTGCCAGCTCATCTTTTGACCGGGTCCTCAATGAGCAGTTCTTC. Its protein product is CASSSFDRVLNEQFF.

This chain uses TRBV18 with TRBJ2-5, with D possibly TRBD1 on 5 matching bases. The CDR3 is 13 amino acids. V lost 3 bases to trimming and J lost 1 base, with 6 bases between them. CDR1 is KGHSH and CDR2 is LQKENI in the germline V gene. The DNA for the CDR3 is TGTGCCAGCTCACCGGACATCCAAGAGACCCAGTACTTC. Protein product: CASSPDIQETQYF.

The rearrangement links TRBV5-4 to TRBJ2-7, with 7 bases lining up with TRBD2. The germline V gene has CDR1 SGHNT and CDR2 YYREEE (reference sequence). The J segment lost 1 base and the V segment lost 4 bases, leaving 2 bases of the junction unmatched. The CDR3 covers 13 residues. This chain's CDR3 is CASSRDYSYEQYF. The CDR3 nucleotides are TGTGCCAGCAGCCGGGACTATTCCTACGAGCAGTACTTC.

The chain combines TRBV7-7 with TRBJ2-5; possibly TRBD1 for D (5 bases). Trimming cost V 2 bases and J 7 bases, with 11 bases left between them. Germline V CDR1 and CDR2: SSHAT, FNYEAQ (reference sequence). The CDR3 totals 13 residues. CDR3: CASSLQGTGTQYF. CDR3 bases: TGTGCCAGCAGCTTACAGGGTACGGGGACCCAGTACTTC.

This clone was counted once. The chain is built from TRBV28 and TRBJ2-7; possible D gene TRBD1, 5 bases. With 7 bases removed from V and 4 bases from J, the gap between germline ends came to 14 bases. Per the germline V gene, CDR1 is MDHEN and CDR2 is SYDVKM. The CDR3 has 13 amino acids. CDR3 sequence: CASTSAGPYEQYF. CDR3 DNA: TGTGCCAGCACGTCCGCAGGGCCATACGAGCAGTACTTC.

CDR3 residues: CSVLPGHTNTEAFF. The CDR3, as DNA: TGCAGCGTCCTACCGGGACACACTAACACTGAAGCTTTCTTT. The chain couples TRBV29-1 to TRBJ1-1, with D maybe TRBD1 (6 bases). The germline CDR1 and CDR2 sequences are SQVTM and ANQGSEA. CDR3 length: 14 amino acids. Trimming shortened V by 6 bases and J by 2 bases, and 16 bases separated the two germline ends. Variable domain in full (rest from reference TRBV29-1 and TRBJ1-1): SAVISQKPSRDICQRGTSLTIQCQVDSQVTMMFWYRQQPGQSLTLIATANQGSEATYESGFVIDKFPISRPNLTFSTLTVSNMSPEDSSIYLCSVLPGHTNTEAFFGQGTRLTVV.

V and J are TRBV18 and TRBJ1-4, with D uncertain. Germline V gene data show CDR1 as KGHSH and CDR2 as LQKENI. The CDR3 sequence is 15 residues long. The V and J ends lost 6 bases and 0 bases respectively, with 11 bases between them. The CDR3 DNA is TGTGCCAGCTCGCCCCGGGAGTCAACTAATGAAAAACTGTTTTTT. It codes for CASSPRESTNEKLFF.

The chain couples TRBV5-1 to TRBJ1-1; 7 bases are a match to TRBD1. This CDR3 region has 13 residues. From germline, CDR1 is SGHRS and CDR2 YFSETQ. Germline trimming cut 0 bases from V and 5 bases from J; bases unmatched to any gene: 1. The CDR3: CASSLDRGTEAFF. CDR3 DNA sequence: TGCGCCAGCAGCTTGGACAGGGGAACTGAAGCTTTCTTT.

The V and J genes are TRBV28 and TRBJ1-4, with D unclear. Trimming shortened V by 6 bases and J by 7 bases, and 36 bases separated the two germline ends. Per germline, CDR1 MDHEN and CDR2 SYDVKM. The CDR3 runs to 21 residues. CDR3 amino acids: CASSILRLRRENPGRSEKLFF. The CDR3 bases are TGTGCCAGCAGCATCCTCAGGCTTCGACGGGAGAATCCCGGACGGAGTGAAAAACTGTTTTTT.

This chain uses TRBV29-1 with TRBJ1-1, with no clear D. CDR1 and CDR2 from the germline V gene are SQVTM and ANQGSEA. CDR3 length: 14 amino acids. V was clipped by 5 bases and J by 1 base, with 14 bases between them. CDR3 bases: TGCAGCGTTCCCGGGGAAGGCCCGAACACTGAAGCTTTCTTT. Its protein product is CSVPGEGPNTEAFF.

The V and J genes are TRBV7-9 and TRBJ1-1; D remains unclear. Deletions cut 5 bases from V and 1 base from J, with 11 bases between. Germline values: CDR1 SEHNR, CDR2 FQNEAQ (reference sequence). The CDR3 is made up of 14 amino acids. Here the CDR3 DNA reads TGTGCCAGCAGCCCCCGGGAGGGGAACACTGAAGCTTTCTTT. Translated: CASSPREGNTEAFF.

V and J are TRBV7-6 and TRBJ2-2; 11 nucleotides match TRBD1. The CDR3 totals 18 residues. Germline V gene data show CDR1 as SGHVS and CDR2 as FNYEAQ. After removal of 5 bases from V and 7 bases from J, the junction contained 15 bases not matched to a gene. The CDR3 region has the DNA TGTGCCAGCAGCCTCATGCCCGGGACAGGGGGAGCTGGCGGGGAGCTGTTTTTT. Its translation is CASSLMPGTGGAGGELFF. The full variable domain, completed using reference TRBV7-6 and TRBJ2-2, is GAGVSQSPRYKVTKRGQDVALRCDPISGHVSLYWYRQALGQGPEFLTYFNYEAQQDKSGLPNDRFSAERPEGSISTLTIQRTEQRDSAMYRCASSLMPGTGGAGGELFFGEGSRLTVL.